These T cell receptor beta chains were read from a single sample in a study of shared clonotypes between healthy human individuals. Measured with immunoSEQ multiplex PCR; TCRdb has only the in-frame clones, and not every one. The sample contains 560,000 or so clones, roughly 95% of which appear only once. Sequencing was carried out using naive CD8+ T cells sorted from blood. All receptors derive from a woman aged 25 to 39 in good health. Each CDR3 is given with its conserved first and last residue. The order of the fields is J gene, clone size, D gene, V gene, CDR3 protein, CDR3 DNA. The D gene is left open where the match is weak. Size tells how often a clone was seen (once, few, many) or the class of an expanded clone, and some rows leave it out.

J: TRBJ1-1; size: .; D: TRBD1; V: TRBV28; CDR3: CASSPGGEDTEAFF; DNA: TGTGCCAGCAGTCCAGGGGGCGAAGACACTGAAGCTTTCTTT
J: TRBJ2-1; size: once; D: .; V: TRBV14; CDR3: CASSQDMQEQFF; DNA: TGTGCCAGCAGCCAAGATATGCAGGAGCAGTTCTTC
J: TRBJ2-7; size: .; D: .; V: TRBV7-2; CDR3: CASSHYGAYEQYF; DNA: TGTGCCAGCAGCCACTATGGGGCCTACGAGCAGTACTTC
J: TRBJ2-1; size: .; D: TRBD2; V: TRBV19; CDR3: CASSISREALYNEQFF; DNA: TGTGCCAGTAGTATATCGCGGGAGGCCTTATACAATGAGCAGTTCTTC
J: TRBJ2-5; size: .; D: TRBD1; V: TRBV6-5; CDR3: CASRTGQGLGETQYF; DNA: TGTGCCAGCAGGACGGGACAGGGGCTCGGGGAGACCCAGTACTTC
J: TRBJ2-2; size: .; D: .; V: TRBV27; CDR3: CASSPLDLNTGELFF; DNA: TGTGCCAGCAGTCCCTTGGACTTAAACACCGGGGAGCTGTTTTTT
J: TRBJ1-4; size: .; D: .; V: TRBV15; CDR3: CATSTSRGLTNEKLFF; DNA: TGTGCCACCAGCACCTCCCGGGGCCTGACTAATGAAAAACTGTTTTTT
J: TRBJ1-5; size: .; D: .; V: TRBV19; CDR3: CASSGWLGQPQHF; DNA: TGTGCCAGTAGTGGCTGGCTCGGTCAGCCCCAGCATTTT
J: TRBJ2-3; size: .; D: TRBD2; V: TRBV9; CDR3: CASSGGLALTDTQYF; DNA: TGTGCCAGCAGCGGAGGACTAGCCCTCACAGATACGCAGTATTTT
J: TRBJ2-7; size: .; D: .; V: TRBV9; CDR3: CASSVAGDGYEQYF; DNA: TGTGCCAGCAGCGTAGCCGGCGACGGTTACGAGCAGTACTTC
J: TRBJ2-1; size: .; D: .; V: TRBV11-2; CDR3: CASSLDRRDPLIFF; DNA: TGTGCCAGCAGCTTAGATCGGCGAGACCCGTTAATCTTCTTC
J: TRBJ2-7; size: .; D: .; V: TRBV15; CDR3: CATSRDFEGSLGQYF; DNA: TGTGCCACCAGCAGAGATTTTGAAGGTTCACTGGGGCAGTACTTC
J: TRBJ2-3; size: .; D: .; V: TRBV30; CDR3: CAWSVQDYTDTQYF; DNA: TGTGCCTGGAGTGTGCAAGACTACACAGATACGCAGTATTTT
J: TRBJ1-6; size: .; D: .; V: TRBV6-5; CDR3: CASSYWDRNNSPLHF; DNA: TGTGCCAGCAGTTACTGGGACCGAAACAATTCACCCCTCCACTTT
J: TRBJ2-7; size: .; D: .; V: TRBV11-2; CDR3: CASSFGTAYEQYF; DNA: TGTGCCAGCAGCTTTGGGACCGCCTACGAGCAGTACTTC
J: TRBJ2-7; size: .; D: .; V: TRBV5-6; CDR3: CASSLGQFVHEQYF; DNA: TGTGCCAGCAGCTTGGGGCAGTTCGTCCACGAGCAGTACTTC
J: TRBJ2-2; size: .; D: TRBD2; V: TRBV6-5; CDR3: CASSLAGGRISGELFF; DNA: TGTGCCAGCAGTTTAGCGGGAGGTCGGATTAGCGGGGAGCTGTTTTTT
J: TRBJ1-4; size: .; D: .; V: TRBV6-1; CDR3: CASSEGRVAGRGKLFF; DNA: TGTGCCAGCAGTGAGGGAAGGGTCGCCGGTCGAGGAAAACTGTTTTTT
J: TRBJ1-5; size: .; D: TRBD1; V: TRBV28; CDR3: CASSSAGGSGQPQHF; DNA: TGTGCCAGCAGTTCCGCAGGGGGCTCGGGTCAGCCCCAGCATTTT
J: TRBJ2-7; size: once; D: .; V: TRBV5-8; CDR3: CASSFTGRSHEQYF; DNA: TGTGCCAGCAGCTTTACCGGGAGATCCCACGAGCAGTACTTC
J: TRBJ2-1; size: .; D: TRBD2; V: TRBV6-1; CDR3: CASTTSGRTGNEQFF; DNA: TGTGCCAGCACCACTAGCGGGAGGACAGGCAATGAGCAGTTCTTC
J: TRBJ2-5; size: .; D: TRBD1; V: TRBV7-9; CDR3: CASSLNTGGKETQYF; DNA: TGTGCCAGCAGCTTGAATACAGGGGGGAAAGAGACCCAGTACTTC
J: TRBJ2-2; size: .; D: .; V: TRBV6-4; CDR3: CASHTEEGPRYTGELFF; DNA: TGTGCCAGCCACACCGAAGAAGGCCCCAGATACACCGGGGAGCTGTTTTTT
J: TRBJ2-1; size: .; D: TRBD1; V: TRBV15; CDR3: CATSNGTGNYNEQFF; DNA: TGTGCCACCAGCAACGGGACAGGCAACTACAATGAGCAGTTCTTC
J: TRBJ1-1; size: .; D: .; V: TRBV27; CDR3: CASSLSSTGNEAFF; DNA: TGTGCCAGCAGTTTATCTTCGACAGGTAATGAAGCTTTCTTT
J: TRBJ1-1; size: .; D: TRBD1; V: TRBV19; CDR3: CASSGQGRPLNTEAFF; DNA: TGTGCCAGTAGTGGACAGGGCCGCCCACTGAACACTGAAGCTTTCTTT
J: TRBJ2-3; size: .; D: .; V: TRBV11-2; CDR3: CASSLSGGLSTDTQYF; DNA: TGTGCCAGCAGCCTCTCAGGAGGTTTGAGCACAGATACGCAGTATTTT
J: TRBJ1-1; size: once; D: .; V: TRBV7-9; CDR3: CASSGNTEAFF; DNA: TGTGCCAGCTCCGGGAACACTGAAGCTTTCTTT
J: TRBJ1-5; size: .; D: .; V: TRBV27; CDR3: CASSLSGQGRPQHF; DNA: TGTGCCAGCAGTTTAAGTGGGCAGGGACGGCCCCAGCATTTT
J: TRBJ2-2; size: few; D: .; V: TRBV25-1; CDR3: CASSLTGELFF; DNA: TGTGCCAGCAGCCTCACCGGGGAGCTGTTTTTT
J: TRBJ2-7; size: .; D: .; V: TRBV5-4; CDR3: CASSLISDEQYF; DNA: TGTGCCAGCAGCTTAATCTCGGACGAGCAGTACTTC
J: TRBJ2-2; size: .; D: .; V: TRBV4-2; CDR3: CASSQAGFGTGELFF; DNA: TGTGCCAGCAGCCAAGCGGGATTCGGCACCGGGGAGCTGTTTTTT
J: TRBJ1-1; size: .; D: .; V: TRBV5-4; CDR3: CASSLGGGSTEAFF; DNA: TGTGCCAGCAGCTTGGGGGGAGGGTCGACTGAAGCTTTCTTT
J: TRBJ2-1; size: .; D: TRBD2; V: TRBV5-4; CDR3: CASSRELAGYNEQFF; DNA: TGTGCCAGCAGCAGGGAACTAGCGGGTTACAATGAGCAGTTCTTC
J: TRBJ2-1; size: once; D: .; V: TRBV30; CDR3: CAWSPARNEQFF; DNA: TGTGCCTGGAGTCCCGCCCGGAATGAGCAGTTCTTC
J: TRBJ2-3; size: .; D: TRBD2; V: TRBV28; CDR3: CASSFLRVAGVADTQYF; DNA: TGTGCCAGCAGTTTCCTGCGGGTAGCGGGAGTAGCAGATACGCAGTATTTT
J: TRBJ1-2; size: .; D: .; V: TRBV5-6; CDR3: CASSPPSGYYGYTF; DNA: TGTGCCAGCAGCCCGCCCTCGGGGTACTATGGCTACACCTTC
J: TRBJ1-1; size: few; D: .; V: TRBV28; CDR3: CASSYGPTEAFF; DNA: TGTGCCAGCAGTTATGGCCCCACTGAAGCTTTCTTT
J: TRBJ2-6; size: .; D: TRBD1; V: TRBV4-1; CDR3: CASSPSDRASGANVLTF; DNA: TGCGCCAGCAGCCCTTCGGACAGGGCCTCTGGGGCCAACGTCCTGACTTTC
J: TRBJ2-7; size: .; D: .; V: TRBV28; CDR3: CASSTDGAYEQYF; DNA: TGTGCCAGCAGTACCGACGGAGCCTACGAGCAGTACTTC
J: TRBJ2-7; size: .; D: .; V: TRBV6-5; CDR3: CASSYSNPSFYEQYF; DNA: TGTGCCAGCAGTTACTCGAATCCGTCGTTCTACGAGCAGTACTTC
J: TRBJ2-5; size: .; D: .; V: TRBV7-9; CDR3: CASSLAGGGTQYF; DNA: TGTGCCAGCAGCTTAGCGGGCGGTGGAACCCAGTACTTC
J: TRBJ2-7; size: .; D: TRBD2; V: TRBV5-1; CDR3: CASSLEGLAGEVYEQYF; DNA: TGCGCCAGCAGCTTGGAAGGACTAGCGGGAGAGGTTTACGAGCAGTACTTC
J: TRBJ2-5; size: .; D: TRBD1; V: TRBV9; CDR3: CASSADWDRMRETQYF; DNA: TGTGCCAGCAGCGCAGACTGGGACAGGATGAGGGAGACCCAGTACTTC
J: TRBJ1-3; size: .; D: .; V: TRBV27; CDR3: CASSLLGASGNTIYF; DNA: TGTGCCAGCAGTTTATTGGGGGCCTCTGGAAACACCATATATTTT
J: TRBJ2-1; size: once; D: TRBD2; V: TRBV4-1; CDR3: CASSQTSVFGNEQFF; DNA: TGCGCCAGCAGCCAAACTAGCGTCTTTGGCAATGAGCAGTTCTTC
J: TRBJ1-1; size: .; D: .; V: TRBV5-1; CDR3: CASSPREGMPEAFF; DNA: TGCGCCAGCAGCCCCCGGGAGGGGATGCCTGAAGCTTTCTTT